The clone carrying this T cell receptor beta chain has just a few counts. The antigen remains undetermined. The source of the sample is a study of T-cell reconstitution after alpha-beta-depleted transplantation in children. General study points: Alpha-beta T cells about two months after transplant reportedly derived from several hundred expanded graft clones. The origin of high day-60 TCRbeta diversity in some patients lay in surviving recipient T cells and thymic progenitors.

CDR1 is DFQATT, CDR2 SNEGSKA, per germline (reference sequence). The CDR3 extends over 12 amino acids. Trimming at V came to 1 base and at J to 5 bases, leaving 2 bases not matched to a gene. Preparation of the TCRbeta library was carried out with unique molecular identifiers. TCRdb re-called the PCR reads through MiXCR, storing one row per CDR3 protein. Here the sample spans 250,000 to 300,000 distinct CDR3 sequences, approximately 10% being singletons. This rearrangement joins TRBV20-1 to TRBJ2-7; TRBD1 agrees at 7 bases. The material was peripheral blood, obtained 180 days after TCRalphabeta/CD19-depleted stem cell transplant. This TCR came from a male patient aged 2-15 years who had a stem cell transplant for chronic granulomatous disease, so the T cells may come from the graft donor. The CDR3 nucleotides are TGCAGTGCTAGAGCGGGGACAGACGAGCAGTACTTC. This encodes CSARAGTDEQYF.